The sequence of this T cell receptor (beta chain) was determined in a study of early T cells in non-severe SARS-CoV-2 infection. The wider study: Chains stayed unpaired after sequencing of bulk RNA from unsorted whole blood. Study-level findings and limits: Matching against VDJdb likely underestimated virus-specific expansions, favoring anti-spike CD8.

In the case of this clonotype: Its antigen remains unidentified.

Each CDR3 protein gets one entry after TCRdb re-called the 5' RACE reads with MiXCR. The repertoire holds 80,000 or so distinct CDR3 sequences, about 14% seen once, with about 3% in the top ten. The sample consisted of whole blood. The sequence was obtained from an adult who was a healthcare worker with PCR-confirmed SARS-CoV-2 infection or an uninfected control (not recorded which).

The CDR3 nucleotides read TGCAGCGTTGATTGGTCTTTTGGAGAGACCCAGTACTTC. This sequence encodes CSVDWSFGETQYF. This sequence joins TRBV29-1 and TRBJ2-5; no firm D call. This CDR3 comprises 13 residues. Trimming removed 3 bases from V and 4 bases from J, with 12 bases in between. CDR1 and CDR2 (germline): SQVTM, ANQGSEA.